A single sample is the source of the 3 T cell receptor beta chains below, sequenced in a study of CD8+ T cells in alopecia areata. Treatment indicated: oral pan-JAK inhibitor, 5-10 mg twice daily. Sequencing relied on a cDNA template that was reverse transcribed from extracted RNA. The method was immunoSEQ multiplex PCR; TCRdb's version includes in-frame clones alone and lacks a portion of them. The data show about 250,000 clones, with 60% seen just once and 0.93% held by the top ten. The sequencing used CD4+ T cells sorted from blood, collected at approximately week 51, from a patient treated with tofacitinib. All receptors come from a human donor with alopecia areata.

The CDR3 loop is CASSLLRFLREPDPMNTEAFF. In DNA form, the CDR3 reads TGCGCCAGCAGCCTGTTGAGATTTCTACGCGAGCCGGACCCCATGAACACTGAAGCTTTCTTT. The genes are TRBV4-1 and TRBJ1-1; D remains unclear. The V end was cut by 4 bases, the J end by 0 bases, with 30 bases between. The CDR3 is 21 residues long. CDR1 MGHRA and CDR2 YSYEKL come from the germline V gene.

This clone was picked up a small number of times. The CDR3 spells CASSLNEGSPGETQYF. The CDR3 region has the DNA TGCGCCAGCAGCTTAAACGAGGGCAGTCCAGGGGAGACCCAGTACTTC. This chain links TRBV5-1 with TRBJ2-5; D could derive from TRBD1 or TRBD2 (5 bases each). The CDR3 is 16 amino acids. Germline V gene lookup returns CDR1 SGHRS and CDR2 YFSETQ. The germline V and J ends were trimmed by 2 bases and 5 bases, with 19 bases remaining between them.

This rearrangement joins TRBV4-1 to TRBJ2-3; 7 bases fit TRBD2. The CDR3 is made up of 16 amino acids. CDR1 and CDR2 (germline): MGHRA, YSYEKL. J lost 3 bases, V lost 0 bases, and 6 bases had no gene match. In DNA form, the CDR3 reads TGCGCCAGCAGCCAAGATGGGGGGGGAGCGACAGATACGCAGTATTTT. Its protein is CASSQDGGGATDTQYF.